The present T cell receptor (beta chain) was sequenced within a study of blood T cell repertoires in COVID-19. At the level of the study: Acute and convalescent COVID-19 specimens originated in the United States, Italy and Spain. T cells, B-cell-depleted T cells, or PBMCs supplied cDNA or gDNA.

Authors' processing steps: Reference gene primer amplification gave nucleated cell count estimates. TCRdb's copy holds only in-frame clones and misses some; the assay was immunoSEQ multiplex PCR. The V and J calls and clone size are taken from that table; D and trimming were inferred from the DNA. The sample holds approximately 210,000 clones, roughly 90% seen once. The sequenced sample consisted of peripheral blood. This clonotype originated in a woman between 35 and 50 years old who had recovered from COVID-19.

The CDR3 protein is CATSLGTSGSLETQYF. CDR3 sequence (DNA): TGTGCCACCAGCTTAGGGACTAGCGGGAGCCTAGAGACCCAGTACTTC. The chain links TRBV15 to TRBJ2-5, with 14 positions matching TRBD2. CDR1 and CDR2 (germline): LNHNV, YYDKDF (reference sequence). Trimming removed 5 bases from V and 4 bases from J; junction bases left unmatched: 6. CDR3 size: 16 residues.